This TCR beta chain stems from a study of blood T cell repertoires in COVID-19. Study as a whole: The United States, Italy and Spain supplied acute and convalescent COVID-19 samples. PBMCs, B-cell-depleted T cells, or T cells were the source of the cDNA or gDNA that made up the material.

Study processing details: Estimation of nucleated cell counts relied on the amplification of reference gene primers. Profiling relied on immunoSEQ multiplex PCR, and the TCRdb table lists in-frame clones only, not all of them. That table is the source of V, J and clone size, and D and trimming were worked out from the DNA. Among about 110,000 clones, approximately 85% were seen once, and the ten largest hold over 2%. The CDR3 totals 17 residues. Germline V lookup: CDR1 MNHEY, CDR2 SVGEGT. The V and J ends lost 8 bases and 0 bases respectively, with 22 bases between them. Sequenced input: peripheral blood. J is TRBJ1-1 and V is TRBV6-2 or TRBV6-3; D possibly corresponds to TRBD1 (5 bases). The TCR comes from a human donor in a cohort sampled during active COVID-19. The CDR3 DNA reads TGTGCCAGCCGCCCGGTCATGACAGACCTCATGAACACTGAAGCTTTCTTT. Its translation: CASRPVMTDLMNTEAFF.